The table lists the clone carrying this T cell receptor (beta chain) with a few counts. This CDR3 has 18 amino acids. CDR1 and CDR2 from the germline V gene are MDHEN and SYDVKM. V shed 4 bases and J shed 3 bases, with 23 bases lying between them. Amplification yielded TCR beta CDR3 regions, with RNA transcripts as the source. Using the HTBI primer set, a first-round RT-PCR was run on the TCR CDR3. TCRdb re-analysed the multiplex PCR reads in MiXCR, keeping a single row per CDR3 protein. The sample includes 500,000 to 650,000 distinct CDR3 sequences, about 20% of them seen just once. This entry comes from a study of T cells in Graves' hyperthyroidism and ophthalmopathy. From roughly 9.2 ml of fresh peripheral blood, PBMCs were isolated.

The chain employs TRBV28 and TRBJ2-3, with D perhaps matching TRBD2 (5 bases). Sample: blood. This receptor was identified in a man in his forties with Graves' ophthalmopathy. CDR3 bases: TGTGCCAGCAGTTCACTAGGAAGATCCGGTAGTGGGACAGATACGCAGTATTTT. It is translated as CASSSLGRSGSGTDTQYF.